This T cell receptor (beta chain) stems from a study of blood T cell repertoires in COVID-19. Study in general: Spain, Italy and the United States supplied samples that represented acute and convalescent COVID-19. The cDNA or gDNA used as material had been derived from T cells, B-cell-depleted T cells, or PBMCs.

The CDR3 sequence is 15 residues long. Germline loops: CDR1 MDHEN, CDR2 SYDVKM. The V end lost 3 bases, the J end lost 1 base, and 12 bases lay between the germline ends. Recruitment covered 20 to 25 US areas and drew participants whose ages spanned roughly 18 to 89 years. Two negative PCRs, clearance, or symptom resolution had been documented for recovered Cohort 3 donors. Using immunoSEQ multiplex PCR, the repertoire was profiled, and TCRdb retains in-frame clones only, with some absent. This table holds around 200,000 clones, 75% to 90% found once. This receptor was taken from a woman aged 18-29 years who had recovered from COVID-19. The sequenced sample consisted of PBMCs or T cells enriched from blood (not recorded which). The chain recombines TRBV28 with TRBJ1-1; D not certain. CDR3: CASSFRSGWNTEAFF. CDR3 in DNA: TGTGCCAGCAGTTTTCGCTCCGGTTGGAACACTGAAGCTTTCTTT.